The entry that follows covers one T cell receptor beta chain sequence. Its antigen is not identified. This specimen comes from a study of cytomegalovirus exposure and HLA in healthy donors. Regarding the study as a whole: Subsequent analysis showed first-cohort TCR clusters tending to co-occur in about 110 validation repertoires.

Assay: immunoSEQ multiplex PCR; the TCRdb copy retains only in-frame clones and omits some. The table lists more than 100,000 clones, 70% to 90% of them singletons. The source of this sequence is a woman younger than 35 in good health and CMV-seropositive. Sequences were obtained from PBMCs.

CDR3 amino acids: CASSVGQSGSYEQYF. CDR3 bases: TGTGCCAGCAGCGTGGGCCAGTCCGGCTCCTACGAGCAGTACTTC. This chain links TRBV9 with TRBJ2-7, with no clear D. This CDR3 spans 15 amino acids. Germline V gene lookup returns CDR1 SGDLS and CDR2 YYNGEE. The germline V and J ends were trimmed by 2 bases and 0 bases, with 12 bases remaining between them.